The clone carrying this T cell receptor beta chain has only a few counts. Its antigen is currently unknown. The sequenced template was cDNA made from the entire isolated RNA. The data were produced by immunoSEQ multiplex PCR, yet TCRdb's version contains in-frame clones alone and is incomplete. The table includes around 430,000 clones, approximately 30% detected once. The data originate from a study of beta chain features in type 1 diabetes. Study-level information: Cells sorted and examined across all samples totaled 90 million to 120 million.

General study findings and limits: TCRB CDR3s from Type 1 diabetes patients were moderately but significantly shorter in all four CD4+ subsets. PCR might favor shorter templates, but any such skew would affect patients and controls equally. Whether HLA type affects TCRB rearrangement stayed undetermined in the present work.

This CDR3 spans 13 amino acids. The germline V gene encodes CDR1 SGHTA and CDR2 FQGNSA. V shed 5 bases and J 6 bases; nucleotides not matched to a gene: 7. What was sequenced was naive CD4+ T cells from blood. J is TRBJ2-7 and V is TRBV7-2; TRBD1 matches at 7 bases. This TCR was recovered from a man in his late teens or twenties in good health. The CDR3 DNA is TGTGCCAGCAGCGCGCCTGGGACAGTCGAGCAGTACTTC. This sequence encodes CASSAPGTVEQYF.